This entry lists 23 T cell receptor beta chains sequenced from one sample in a study of metastatic and nonmetastatic thyroid tumors. Using MiXCR, TCRdb reanalyzed the PCR reads. The sample has 15,000 to 20,000 clones, roughly 33% seen once. Patients underwent thyroid surgery, and none had received any treatment before it. Material for sequencing was adjacent normal tissue. The receptors come from a female donor with papillary thyroid cancer or a benign thyroid nodule (not recorded which). Some clones in this sample may be carry-over from other donors' samples.

This clone occurred many times. The chain employs TRBV5-6 and TRBJ2-3; D possibly corresponds to TRBD2 (6 bases). Trimming stripped 4 bases from V and 0 bases from J, with 15 bases between. CDR1 and CDR2 (germline): SGHDT, YYEEEE. The CDR3 loop spans 16 amino acids. CDR3 DNA: TGTGCCAGCAGCCCCACTACCGGGACTAGCACAGATACGCAGTATTTT. Amino acids: CASSPTTGTSTDTQYF. The entire variable domain, with the rest obtained from reference TRBV5-6 and TRBJ2-3, is as follows: DAGVTQSPTHLIKTRGQQVTLRCSPKSGHDTVSWYQQALGQGPQFIFQYYEEEERQRGNFPDRFSGHQFPNYSSELNVNALLLGDSALYLCASSPTTGTSTDTQYFGPGTRLTVL.

A few counts support this clone. The genes are TRBV6-1 and TRBJ2-7; 10 positions match TRBD2. CDR3 length equals 16 residues. J lost 2 bases, V lost 8 bases, and 12 bases had no gene match. CDR1 and CDR2 from the germline V gene are MNHNS and SASEGT. The CDR3 here is CASLRSASGSAYEQYF. In nucleotides, the CDR3 is TGTGCCAGCCTTCGTTCGGCTAGCGGGAGTGCCTACGAGCAGTACTTC.

This clone was observed a handful of times. The CDR3 DNA reads TGTGCCAGCAGAATTGGTAGCGCCGGGGAGCTGTTTTTT. Amino acid sequence: CASRIGSAGELFF. The chain links TRBV6-2 or TRBV6-3 to TRBJ2-2; a possible D gene is TRBD2 (5 bases). V was shortened by 6 bases and J by 6 bases, with 11 bases between the two germline ends. CDR1 is MNHEY and CDR2 is SVGEGT in the germline V gene. The CDR3 totals 13 residues.

This clone is categorized as medium-sized. V and J are TRBV6-2 or TRBV6-3 and TRBJ2-7, with D perhaps TRBD1 (6 bases). V was pared by 6 bases and J by 3 bases, with 12 bases between. The CDR3 contains 13 residues. The germline gives CDR1 MNHEY, CDR2 SVGEGT. For the CDR3, the DNA is TGTGCCAGCAGCCAGGACAGTAACTACGAGCAGTACTTC. It encodes CASSQDSNYEQYF.

This clone is labeled medium-sized. The genes are TRBV6-5 and TRBJ2-5; 8 nucleotides align to TRBD2. The V gene's germline CDR1 is MNHEY and CDR2 SVGAGI. The CDR3 is made up of 15 amino acids. V was pared by 2 bases and J by 5 bases, with 7 bases of the junction left unmatched. As DNA, the CDR3 is TGTGCCAGCAGTTACCGCCTAGCGGGTGGGGAGACCCAGTACTTC. Residues: CASSYRLAGGETQYF.

The chain employs TRBV27 and TRBJ2-1, with TRBD2 matching 7 bases. The J segment lost 3 bases and the V segment lost 6 bases, leaving 2 bases of the junction unmatched. The CDR3 totals 13 residues. Germline assignment: CDR1 MNHEY and CDR2 SMNVEV (reference sequence). The CDR3 DNA follows: TGTGCCAGCAGGTCGGGGGGCTACAATGAGCAGTTCTTC. It codes for CASRSGGYNEQFF.

This chain links TRBV20-1 with TRBJ1-2; D gene uncertain. The CDR3 runs to 16 residues. Looked up from germline, CDR1 is DFQATT and CDR2 is SNEGSKA (reference sequence). Trimming stripped 3 bases from V and 2 bases from J, with 19 bases between. In DNA form, the CDR3 reads TGCAGTGCTAGGACACCACGGACCGATTCCAACTATGGCTACACCTTC. Protein: CSARTPRTDSNYGYTF.

In regard to this clone: Without the conserved terminal phenylalanine or tryptophan, this CDR3 likely stems from a read error. V gene TRBV12-3 or TRBV12-4 combines with J gene TRBJ1-3; possibly TRBD1 for D (5 bases). CDR3 length equals 16 residues. This CDR3 reads CASSTGELVRGKTIYS. The DNA for the CDR3 is TGTGCCAGCAGCACGGGGGAGCTAGTACGGGGAAAGACCATATATTCT.

This clone was recorded many times. V is TRBV19 and J is TRBJ1-6; a weak D match, TRBD1 (6 bases). Germline CDR1 is LNHDA and CDR2 is SQIVND (reference sequence). The germline V and J ends were trimmed by 6 bases and 5 bases, with 20 bases remaining between them. The CDR3 has 17 residues. The CDR3 coding sequence is TGTGCCAGTAGCCTGACCCGTGGGACAAACGATAATTCACCCCTCCACTTT. Residues: CASSLTRGTNDNSPLHF.

The V and J genes are TRBV6-1 and TRBJ2-7; the D is unclear. V was clipped by 1 base and J by 2 bases, with 15 bases between them. Per germline, CDR1 MNHNS and CDR2 SASEGT. The length of the CDR3 is 16 residues. DNA of the CDR3: TGTGCCAGCAGTGAAGGCGCTAGATTAGGTCCCTACGAGCAGTACTTC. Translation gives CASSEGARLGPYEQYF.

By frequency in the sample, this clone is medium-sized. This chain connects TRBV7-3 to TRBJ1-1; a possible D gene is TRBD1 (6 bases). Germline-derived CDR1 and CDR2 are SGHTA and FQGTGA. The length of the CDR3 is 14 residues. V was pared by 8 bases and J by 1 base, with 14 bases between. The CDR3 nucleotides are TGTGCCAGCCGCTCGGGGGGCCCGAACACTGAAGCTTTCTTT. Encoded protein: CASRSGGPNTEAFF.

This chain uses TRBV6-1 with TRBJ2-7, with 8 bases lining up with TRBD1. This CDR3 has 14 residues. V gave up 8 bases and J gave up 5 bases; unmatched junction bases: 11. Germline CDR1 reads MNHNS; CDR2 reads SASEGT. The CDR3 region has the DNA TGTGCCAGCGGAAGGGACAGGAATACCGACGAGCAGTACTTC. It translates to CASGRDRNTDEQYF.

Ten or more counts support this clone. The J gene is TRBJ2-1, the V gene TRBV5-1; 8 nucleotides agree with TRBD1. V trimming: 2 bases; J trimming: 5 bases; junction bases outside the gene matches: 6. Germline V gene data show CDR1 as SGHRS and CDR2 as YFSETQ. The CDR3 spans 15 residues. The CDR3 DNA reads TGCGCCAGCAGCTTTCTGACAGGGGCCCACAATGAGCAGTTCTTC. This gives the protein CASSFLTGAHNEQFF.

This clone has just a few counts. V usage is TRBV2 and J usage is TRBJ2-7; no definite D call. CDR3 size: 14 residues. Germline V gives CDR1 SNHLY, CDR2 FYNNEI. Trimming pared 5 bases from V and 4 bases from J, leaving 15 bases between. The CDR3 DNA reads as TGTGCCAGCAGTCTATCGTGTGCTACGTACGAGCAGTACTTC. It encodes CASSLSCATYEQYF.

This clone was seen a few times. This chain links TRBV7-9 with TRBJ2-2; D possibly matches TRBD1 or TRBD2 (6 bases each). V lost 4 bases and J 5 bases, leaving 14 bases between the germline ends. CDR1 is SEHNR and CDR2 is FQNEAQ in the germline V gene (reference sequence). The CDR3 extends over 15 amino acids. This CDR3 reads CASSSMGGATGELFF. CDR3 DNA: TGTGCCAGCAGCTCAATGGGGGGCGCAACCGGGGAGCTGTTTTTT.

This clone was picked up many times. The genes are TRBV28 and TRBJ2-7; D not certain. The CDR3 consists of 12 residues. Between the trimmed V and J ends, which lost 4 bases and 4 bases, there was a span of 8 bases. CDR1 is MDHEN, CDR2 SYDVKM, per germline. CDR3 in DNA: TGTGCCAGCAGTTCGACGAGGTACGAGCAGTACTTC. Residues: CASSSTRYEQYF.

There are a few counts of this clone. The chain carries TRBV29-1 and TRBJ1-1; D is uncertain. The CDR3 runs to 13 residues. The V and J ends lost 4 bases and 5 bases respectively, with 14 bases between them. Germline CDR1 and CDR2: SQVTM and ANQGSEA. As DNA, the CDR3 is TGCAGCGTTGCCACATATACCGGGACTGAAGCTTTCTTT. Translating gives CSVATYTGTEAFF.

By frequency in the sample, this clone is medium-sized. The chain is built from TRBV6-1 and TRBJ2-3; 13 bases map to TRBD2. CDR1 and CDR2 (germline): MNHNS, SASEGT. This CDR3 has 15 amino acids. The junction had 10 bases not matched to a gene; V was cut back by 5 bases and J by 11 bases. The CDR3: CASSKPGTSGEMQYF. The CDR3 region has the DNA TGTGCCAGCAGTAAACCCGGGACTAGCGGGGAGATGCAGTATTTT.

The chain links TRBV11-3 to TRBJ2-7; the D gene could be TRBD1 or TRBD2 (5 bases each). The CDR3 runs 14 residues. Germline V lookup: CDR1 SGHNT, CDR2 YENEEA. Trimming took off 7 bases at V and 5 bases at J, with 18 bases between the two ends. Written as DNA, the CDR3 is TGTGCCAGCAACGGCCCGGGAAGGGGCCACGAGCAGTACTTC. Translating it yields CASNGPGRGHEQYF.

The chain has TRBV20-1 and TRBJ2-3, with D possibly TRBD2 on 6 matching bases. Germline V gene sequence: CDR1 DFQATT, CDR2 SNEGSKA (reference sequence). This CDR3 has 16 residues. Trimming took 8 bases from V and 6 from J, leaving 27 bases between them. The DNA of the CDR3 is TGCAGTACCCTTCTTTTTTCTTTGCCGGGGGAGGATACGCAGTATTTT. Encoded protein: CSTLLFSLPGEDTQYF.

This clone appeared a few times. The sample holds other DNA sequences that translate to the same CDR3. The chain joins TRBV6-2 or TRBV6-3 to TRBJ1-6; tentatively, D is TRBD1 (5 bases). The germline V and J ends were trimmed by 8 bases and 4 bases, with 15 bases remaining between them. This CDR3 has 15 amino acids. Germline V gene sequence: CDR1 MNHEY, CDR2 SVGEGT. The CDR3 DNA sequence: TGTGCCAGCCATATAGGGGCCAGATATAATTCACCCCTCCACTTT. Amino acid sequence: CASHIGARYNSPLHF.

As to this clone: In this CDR3 the conserved last residue, phenylalanine or tryptophan, is missing, so a read error is likely. It is unclear where the CDR3 begins or ends on the DNA, so no DNA is shown, and the CDR3 is as TCRdb lists it. The chain joins TRBV6-1 to TRBJ2-7; the table's D gene call, TRBD2, was not cross checked with the DNA. Germline loops: CDR1 MNHNS, CDR2 SASEGT. The length of the CDR3 is 12 amino acids, counting both ends. CDR3 sequence reads: CASSEAMAGGGI.

The CDR3 spells CASSLYRQTGLYNSPLHF. Here the CDR3 DNA reads TGTGCCAGCAGTTTATACCGTCAGACAGGGCTCTATAATTCACCCCTCCACTTT. The chain recombines TRBV27 with TRBJ1-6; TRBD1 agrees at 7 bases. The CDR3 extends over 18 amino acids. J was trimmed by 3 bases and V by 1 base; bases with no gene match: 9. Germline V gives CDR1 MNHEY, CDR2 SMNVEV (reference sequence).